These T cell receptor beta chains were read from a single sample in a study of T-cell reconstitution after alpha-beta-depleted transplantation in children. TCRdb analysed the PCR reads with MiXCR anew, one entry per CDR3 protein. The sample records 800,000 to 1,000,000 distinct CDR3 sequences, under 30% being singletons. The sample here was PBMCs, mostly from graft donor cells, taken 360 days after TCRalphabeta/CD19-depleted stem cell transplant. These receptors originate from a boy younger than two who had a stem cell transplant for SCID, so the T cells may come from the graft donor. CDR3s include the opening cysteine and the closing phenylalanine or tryptophan. Fields, in order: clone size, V gene, J gene, D gene, CDR3 DNA, CDR3 protein. A D gene is named only where the DNA matches it firmly. Size values are once, few and many counts, or a class for expanded clones, and some rows have none.

once,TRBV5-1,TRBJ1-5,TRBD1,TGCGCCAGCAGCCGGACAGGCGCATTCAATCAGCCCCAGCATTTT,CASSRTGAFNQPQHF
NA,TRBV6-1,TRBJ1-1,TRBD1,TGTGCCAGCAGTACCGGGACAGGGATCGCTGAAGCTTTCTTT,CASSTGTGIAEAFF
few,TRBV3-1,TRBJ2-1,NA,TGTGCCAGCAGCCCAATCGGATCCTACAATGAGCAGTTCTTC,CASSPIGSYNEQFF
many,TRBV20-1,TRBJ2-7,NA,TGCAGTGCTAGAGTCGCCAGGGGCGGTGAGCAGTACTTC,CSARVARGGEQYF
NA,TRBV24-1,TRBJ2-1,NA,TGTGGGACCAGTGATAAAGCGCCCGTCCGGGGAATCAATGAGCAGTTCTTC,CGTSDKAPVRGINEQFF
few,TRBV12-3/TRBV12-4,TRBJ2-7,TRBD1,TGTGCCAGCAGTTTTCTCCCAGGGACAGGGTCCTACGAGCAGTACTTC,CASSFLPGTGSYEQYF
few,TRBV12-3/TRBV12-4,TRBJ2-3,NA,TGTGCCAGCAGTCCCTCCTCCAACTTGGGTACGCAGTATTTT,CASSPSSNLGTQYF
few,TRBV7-9,TRBJ2-1,NA,TGTGCCAGCAGCTTAAAGGCGGCGGGGCAGGGCGGGTTCTTC,CASSLKAAGQGGFF
NA,TRBV12-3/TRBV12-4,TRBJ1-2,NA,TGTGCCAGCAGTTCCGACCTGTATGGCTACACCTTC,CASSSDLYGYTF
few,TRBV12-3/TRBV12-4,TRBJ2-5,NA,TGTGCCTTCGGACAGCGGATAGGGACCCAGTACTTC,CAFGQRIGTQYF
few,TRBV20-1,TRBJ1-6,NA,TGCAGTGCTAGGGAGGGGTGGAATTCACCCCTCCACTTT,CSAREGWNSPLHF
NA,TRBV7-9,TRBJ2-5,NA,TGTGCCAGCAGCTTGAGGGAGCCGGGATCCCAAGAGACCCAGTACTTC,CASSLREPGSQETQYF